This T cell receptor beta chain was documented in a study of regulatory T cells in long-lasting Graves disease. On the study more broadly: Newly diagnosed Graves' patients had taken antithyroid drugs under 3 months. Broader study findings: Gene preferences differed: TRBV28, TRBJ1-2, TRBJ2-5 in persistent cases.

At least ten counts were recorded for this clonotype. The antigen remains unidentified. Both iRepertoire HTBI primers and Arm-PCR of CDR3 regions were used to build the TCR beta libraries. Each CDR3 protein gets one entry after TCRdb re-called the multiplex PCR reads with MiXCR. In the table there are about 540,000 distinct CDR3 sequences, roughly 13% of which are singletons. The time point denotes: newly diagnosed GD, antithyroid drugs for less than 3 months. Extracted PBMC RNA gave rise to the TCR library. American Thyroid Association guidelines defined how Graves' disease was diagnosed. Trimming took off 1 base at V and 2 bases at J, with 10 bases between the two ends. The CDR3 covers 15 residues. CDR1 and CDR2 from the germline V gene are LGHDT and YNNKEL (reference sequence). This sample also appeared in a second study, on T cells in Graves' hyperthyroidism and ophthalmopathy. From that study: Blood also carried most thyroid clonotypes expanded above 0.001.

The rearrangement uses TRBV3-1 and TRBJ2-3; tentative D call: TRBD2 (5 bases). The receptor was isolated from a young man with Graves disease. The sample was peripheral blood mononuclear cells (PBMCs), taken at new diagnosis, from a patient treated with antithyroid drugs. CDR3 sequence: CASSQVSVDTDTQYF. CDR3 in DNA: TGTGCCAGCAGCCAAGTTAGCGTCGACACAGATACGCAGTATTTT.